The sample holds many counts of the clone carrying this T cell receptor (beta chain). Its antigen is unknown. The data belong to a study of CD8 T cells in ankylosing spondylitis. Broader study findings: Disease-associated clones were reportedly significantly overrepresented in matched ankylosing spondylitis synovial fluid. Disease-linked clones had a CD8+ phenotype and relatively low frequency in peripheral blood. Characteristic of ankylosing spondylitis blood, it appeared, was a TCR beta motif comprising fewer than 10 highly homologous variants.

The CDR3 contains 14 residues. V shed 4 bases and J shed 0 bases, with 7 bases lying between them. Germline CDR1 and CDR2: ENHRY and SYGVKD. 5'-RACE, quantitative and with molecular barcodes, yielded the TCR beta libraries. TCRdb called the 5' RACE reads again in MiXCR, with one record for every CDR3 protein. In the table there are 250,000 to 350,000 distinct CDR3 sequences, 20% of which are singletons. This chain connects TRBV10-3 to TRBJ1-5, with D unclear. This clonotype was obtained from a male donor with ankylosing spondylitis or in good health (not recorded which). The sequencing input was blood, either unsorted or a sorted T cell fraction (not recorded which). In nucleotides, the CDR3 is TGTGCCATCAGTGGAGTGAATAGCAATCAGCCCCAGCATTTT. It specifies CAISGVNSNQPQHF.